This T cell receptor (beta chain) derives from a study of OX40 agonist ivuxolimab in advanced cancers. If patients had autoimmune disease history or systemic immunosuppression, they were excluded. CDR3 length: 16 amino acids. Looked up from germline, CDR1 is SGHRS and CDR2 is YFSETQ. The trim removed 0 bases at V and 2 bases at J, leaving 2 bases unmatched. Measured with immunoSEQ multiplex PCR; TCRdb has only the in-frame clones, and not every one. This table has under 85,000 clones, 85% appearing once. The gene calls are TRBV5-1 and TRBJ2-3; 11 bases fit TRBD2. The sequence derives from an adult with an advanced solid tumor such as melanoma, head and neck, liver or kidney cancer. This specimen consisted of CD4+ or CD8+ T cells sorted from blood, obtained in a trial of the OX40 agonist ivuxolimab. For the CDR3, the DNA is TGCGCCAGCAGCTTGGGGGGACTAGCGGACACAGATACGCAGTATTTT. This codes for CASSLGGLADTDTQYF.